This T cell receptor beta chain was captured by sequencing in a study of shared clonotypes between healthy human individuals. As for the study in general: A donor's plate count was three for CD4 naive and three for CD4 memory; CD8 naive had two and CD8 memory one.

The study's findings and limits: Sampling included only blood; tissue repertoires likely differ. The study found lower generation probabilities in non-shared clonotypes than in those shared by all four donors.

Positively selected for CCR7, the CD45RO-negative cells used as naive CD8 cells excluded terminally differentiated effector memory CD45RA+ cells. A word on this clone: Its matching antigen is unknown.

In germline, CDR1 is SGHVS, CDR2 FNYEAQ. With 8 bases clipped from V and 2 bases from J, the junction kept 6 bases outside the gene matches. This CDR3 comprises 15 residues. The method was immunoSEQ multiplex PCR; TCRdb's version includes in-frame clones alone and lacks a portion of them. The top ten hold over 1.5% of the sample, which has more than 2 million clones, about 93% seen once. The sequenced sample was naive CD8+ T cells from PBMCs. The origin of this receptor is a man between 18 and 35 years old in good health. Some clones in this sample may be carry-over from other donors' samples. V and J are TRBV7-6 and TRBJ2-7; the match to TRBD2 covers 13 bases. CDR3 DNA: TGTGCCAGCTCCAGGGGGACTAGCGGGACCTACGAGCAGTACTTC. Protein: CASSRGTSGTYEQYF.